The entry below describes one T cell receptor beta chain. Its cognate antigen is unknown. All trial patients relapsed after autologous stem cell transplantation. V was clipped by 6 bases and J by 3 bases; unmatched bases: 2. Germline loops: CDR1 SGHVS, CDR2 FNYEAQ. The CDR3 is 13 amino acids. The record originates from a study of PD-1 blockade in classical Hodgkin lymphoma. The study, taken as a whole, reports: Newly diagnosed patients reportedly trailed healthy donors in baseline TCR diversity.

The assay was immunoSEQ multiplex PCR, and TCRdb's table has in-frame clones only and misses some. The data show fewer than 90,000 clones, 75% to 90% seen once. V gene TRBV7-6 combines with J gene TRBJ2-7; 10 bases align to TRBD2. This sequence originates from a human donor with classical Hodgkin lymphoma. Specimen: peripheral blood mononuclear cells (PBMCs), collected at baseline. The DNA for the CDR3 is TGTGCCAGCAGTACTAGCGGGAACTACGAGCAGTACTTC. It yields the protein CASSTSGNYEQYF.